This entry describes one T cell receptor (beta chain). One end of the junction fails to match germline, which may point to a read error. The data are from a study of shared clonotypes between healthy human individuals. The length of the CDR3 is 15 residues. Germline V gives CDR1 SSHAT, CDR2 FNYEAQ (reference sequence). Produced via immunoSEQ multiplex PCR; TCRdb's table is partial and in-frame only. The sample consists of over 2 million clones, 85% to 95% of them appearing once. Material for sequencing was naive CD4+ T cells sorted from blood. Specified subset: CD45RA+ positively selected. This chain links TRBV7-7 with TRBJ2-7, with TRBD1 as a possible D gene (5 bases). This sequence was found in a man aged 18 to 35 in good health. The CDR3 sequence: CASSQGVPPDYEQYF. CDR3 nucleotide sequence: TGTGCTAGCAGCCAGGGCGTACCCCCTGACTACGAGCAGTACTTC.